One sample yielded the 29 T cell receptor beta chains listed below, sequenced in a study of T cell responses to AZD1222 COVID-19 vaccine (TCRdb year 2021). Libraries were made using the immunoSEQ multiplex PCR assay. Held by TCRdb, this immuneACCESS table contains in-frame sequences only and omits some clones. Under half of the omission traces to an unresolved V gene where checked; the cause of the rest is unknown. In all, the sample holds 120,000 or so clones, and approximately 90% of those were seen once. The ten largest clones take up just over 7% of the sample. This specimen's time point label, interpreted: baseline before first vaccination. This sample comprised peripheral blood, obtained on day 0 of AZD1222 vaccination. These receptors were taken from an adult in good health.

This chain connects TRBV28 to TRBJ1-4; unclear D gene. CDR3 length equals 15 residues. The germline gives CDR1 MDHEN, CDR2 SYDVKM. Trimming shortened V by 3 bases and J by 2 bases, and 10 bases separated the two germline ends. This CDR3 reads CASSFGGSTNEKLFF. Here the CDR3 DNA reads TGTGCCAGCAGTTTTGGTGGGAGCACTAATGAAAAACTGTTTTTT.

The CDR3 reads CASSRMGGAEYNEQFF. The CDR3 bases are TGTGCCAGCAGCCGAATGGGGGGGGCGGAATACAATGAGCAGTTCTTC. V usage is TRBV25-1 and J usage is TRBJ2-1; perhaps TRBD2 as D (7 bases). Germline CDR1 and CDR2: MGHDK and SYGVNS. Trimming took off 6 bases at V and 4 bases at J, with 19 bases between the two ends. There are 16 residues in the CDR3.

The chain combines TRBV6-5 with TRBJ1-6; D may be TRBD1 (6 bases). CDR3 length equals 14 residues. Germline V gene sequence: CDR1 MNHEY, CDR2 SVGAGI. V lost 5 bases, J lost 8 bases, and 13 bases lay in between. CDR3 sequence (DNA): TGTGCCAGCAGTCGACCAGGGGCAGATTCACCCCTCCACTTT. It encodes CASSRPGADSPLHF.

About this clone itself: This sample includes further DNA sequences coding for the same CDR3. CDR3 loop: CASSEKGAGKNIQYF. The CDR3 coding sequence is TGTGCCAGCAGTGAGAAGGGGGCTGGCAAAAACATTCAGTACTTC. The J gene is TRBJ2-4, the V gene TRBV2; 7 bases match TRBD1. V trimming: 3 bases; J trimming: 3 bases; junction bases outside the gene matches: 5. This CDR3 region has 15 residues. Germline assignment: CDR1 SNHLY and CDR2 FYNNEI.

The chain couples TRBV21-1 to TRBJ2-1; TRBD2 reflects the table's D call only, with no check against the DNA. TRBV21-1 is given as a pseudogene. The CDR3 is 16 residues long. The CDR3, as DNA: TGTGCCAGCAGCAAAGCGCTTGGGGGTAGCGGCAATGAGCAGTTCTTC. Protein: CASSKALGGSGNEQFF.

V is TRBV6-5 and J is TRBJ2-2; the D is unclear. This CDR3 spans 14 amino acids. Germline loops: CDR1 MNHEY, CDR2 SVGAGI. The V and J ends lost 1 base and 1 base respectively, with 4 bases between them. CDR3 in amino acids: CASSYFGNTGELFF. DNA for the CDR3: TGTGCCAGCAGTTACTTTGGGAACACCGGGGAGCTGTTTTTT.

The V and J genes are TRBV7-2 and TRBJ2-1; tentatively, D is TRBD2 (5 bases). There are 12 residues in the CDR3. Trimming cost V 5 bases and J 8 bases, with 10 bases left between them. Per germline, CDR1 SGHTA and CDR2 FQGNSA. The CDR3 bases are TGTGCCAGCAGCCCGGGGAGACATGAGCAGTTCTTC. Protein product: CASSPGRHEQFF.

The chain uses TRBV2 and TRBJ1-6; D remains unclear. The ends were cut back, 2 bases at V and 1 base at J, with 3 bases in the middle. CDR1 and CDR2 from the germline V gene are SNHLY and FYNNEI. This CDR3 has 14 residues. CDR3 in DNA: TGTGCCAGCAGTGAAAGGTCCTATAATTCACCCCTCCACTTT. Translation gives CASSERSYNSPLHF.

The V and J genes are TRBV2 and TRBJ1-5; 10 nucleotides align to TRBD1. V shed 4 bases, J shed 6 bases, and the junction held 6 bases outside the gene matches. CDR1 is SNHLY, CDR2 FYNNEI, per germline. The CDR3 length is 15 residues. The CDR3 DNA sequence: TGTGCCAGCAGTGGGGGACAGGGGTTCGGTCAGCCCCAGCATTTT. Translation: CASSGGQGFGQPQHF.

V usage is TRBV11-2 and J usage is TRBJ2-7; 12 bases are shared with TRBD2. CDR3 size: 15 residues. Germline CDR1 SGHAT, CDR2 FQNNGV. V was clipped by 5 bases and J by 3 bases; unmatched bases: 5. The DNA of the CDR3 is TGTGCCAGCAGCCCACGGACTAGCGGGAACTACGAGCAGTACTTC. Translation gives CASSPRTSGNYEQYF.

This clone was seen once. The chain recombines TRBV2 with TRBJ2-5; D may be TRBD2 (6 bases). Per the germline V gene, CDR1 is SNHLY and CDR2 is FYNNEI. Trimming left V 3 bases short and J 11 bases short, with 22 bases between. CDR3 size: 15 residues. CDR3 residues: CASSEADPQTGEQYF. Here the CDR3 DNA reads TGTGCCAGCAGTGAGGCGGACCCCCAGACGGGAGAGCAGTACTTC.

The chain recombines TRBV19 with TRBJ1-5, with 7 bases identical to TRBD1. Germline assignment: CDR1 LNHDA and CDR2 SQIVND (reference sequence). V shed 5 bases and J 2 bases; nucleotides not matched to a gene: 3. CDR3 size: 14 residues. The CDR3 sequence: CASSGTVRNQPQHF. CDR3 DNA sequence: TGTGCCAGTAGTGGGACAGTTCGCAATCAGCCCCAGCATTTT.

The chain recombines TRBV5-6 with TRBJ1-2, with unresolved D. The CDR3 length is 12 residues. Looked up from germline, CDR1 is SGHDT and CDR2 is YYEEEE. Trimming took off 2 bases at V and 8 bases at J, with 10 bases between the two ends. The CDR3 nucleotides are TGTGCCAGCAGCTTCGCGGTGGGAGGCTACACCTTC. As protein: CASSFAVGGYTF.

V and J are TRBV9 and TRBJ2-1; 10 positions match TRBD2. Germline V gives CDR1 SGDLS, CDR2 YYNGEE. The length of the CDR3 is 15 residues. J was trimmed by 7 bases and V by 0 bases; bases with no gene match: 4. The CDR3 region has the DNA TGTGCCAGCAGCGTAGACCTAGCGGGAGTTAATGAGCAGTTCTTC. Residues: CASSVDLAGVNEQFF.

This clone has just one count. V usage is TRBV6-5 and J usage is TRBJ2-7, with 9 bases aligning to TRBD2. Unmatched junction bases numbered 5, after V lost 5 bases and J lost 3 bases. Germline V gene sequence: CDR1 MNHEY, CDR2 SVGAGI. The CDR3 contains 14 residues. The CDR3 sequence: CASSHSGSGYEQYF. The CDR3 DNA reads TGTGCCAGCAGTCATAGCGGGAGTGGCTACGAGCAGTACTTC.

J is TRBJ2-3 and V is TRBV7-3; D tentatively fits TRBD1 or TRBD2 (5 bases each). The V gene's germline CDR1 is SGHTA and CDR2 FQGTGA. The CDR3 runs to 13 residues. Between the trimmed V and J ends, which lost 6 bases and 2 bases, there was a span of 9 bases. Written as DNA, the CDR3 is TGTGCCAGCAGGGGGACGGACACAGATACGCAGTATTTT. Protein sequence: CASRGTDTDTQYF. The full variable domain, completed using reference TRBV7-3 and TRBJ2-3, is GAGVSQTPSNKVTEKGKYVELRCDPISGHTALYWYRQSLGQGPEFLIYFQGTGAADDSGLPNDRFFAVRPEGSVSTLKIQRTERGDSAVYLCASRGTDTDTQYFGPGTRLTVL.

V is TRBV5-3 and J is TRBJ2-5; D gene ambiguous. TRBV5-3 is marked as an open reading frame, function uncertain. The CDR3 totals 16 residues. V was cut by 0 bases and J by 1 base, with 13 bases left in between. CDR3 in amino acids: CARSLERSLSQETQYF. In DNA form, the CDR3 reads TGTGCCAGAAGCTTGGAACGTTCCCTCAGCCAAGAGACCCAGTACTTC.

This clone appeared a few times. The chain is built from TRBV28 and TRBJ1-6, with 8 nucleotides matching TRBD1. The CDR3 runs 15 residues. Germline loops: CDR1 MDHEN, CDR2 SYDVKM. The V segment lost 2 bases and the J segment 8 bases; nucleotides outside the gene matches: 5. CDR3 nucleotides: TGTGCCAGCAGTTTACAGGACAGGGTACATTCACCCCTCCACTTT. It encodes CASSLQDRVHSPLHF.

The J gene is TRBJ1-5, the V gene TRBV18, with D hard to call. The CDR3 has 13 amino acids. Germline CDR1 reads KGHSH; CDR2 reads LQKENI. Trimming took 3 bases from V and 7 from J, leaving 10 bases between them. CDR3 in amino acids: CASSPGERQPQHF. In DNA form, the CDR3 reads TGTGCCAGCTCACCCGGGGAACGCCAGCCCCAGCATTTT.

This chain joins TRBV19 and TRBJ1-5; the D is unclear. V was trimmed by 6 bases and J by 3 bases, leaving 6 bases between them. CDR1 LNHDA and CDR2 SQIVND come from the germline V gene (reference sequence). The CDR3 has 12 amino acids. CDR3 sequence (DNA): TGTGCCAGTAGGACGGTCAATCAGCCCCAGCATTTT. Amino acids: CASRTVNQPQHF. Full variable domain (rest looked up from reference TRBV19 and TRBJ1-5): DGGITQSPKYLFRKEGQNVTLSCEQNLNHDAMYWYRQDPGQGLRLIYYSQIVNDFQKGDIAEGYSVSREKKESFPLTVTSAQKNPTAFYLCASRTVNQPQHFGDGTRLSIL.

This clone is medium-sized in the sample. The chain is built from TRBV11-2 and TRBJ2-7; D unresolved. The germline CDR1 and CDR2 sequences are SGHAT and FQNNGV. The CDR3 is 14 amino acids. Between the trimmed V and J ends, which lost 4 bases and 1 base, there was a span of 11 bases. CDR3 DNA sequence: TGTGCCAGCAGCTGGGGTGGGTCTTCCTACGAGCAGTACTTC. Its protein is CASSWGGSSYEQYF.

DNA of the CDR3: TGTGCCAGCAGCCCCGACAGGATTAATGAAAAACTGTTTTTT. Its protein product is CASSPDRINEKLFF. The V and J genes are TRBV6-6 and TRBJ1-4; the D gene is possibly TRBD1 (6 bases). V was shortened by 6 bases and J by 4 bases, with 12 bases between the two germline ends. The CDR3 is 14 residues long. The germline V gene has CDR1 MNHNY and CDR2 SVGAGI (reference sequence).

CDR3 bases: TGTGCCAGCAGTTTATCATATCCAAACAATGAGCAGTTCTTC. This encodes CASSLSYPNNEQFF. The rearrangement joins TRBV27 to TRBJ2-1, with D unclear. The CDR3 extends over 14 amino acids. Trimming stripped 0 bases from V and 5 bases from J, with 8 bases between. CDR1 is MNHEY and CDR2 is SMNVEV in the germline V gene (reference sequence).

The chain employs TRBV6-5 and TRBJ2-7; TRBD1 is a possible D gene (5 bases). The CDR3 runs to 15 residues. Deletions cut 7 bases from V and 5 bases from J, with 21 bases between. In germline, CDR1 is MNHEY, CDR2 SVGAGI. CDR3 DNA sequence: TGTGCCAGCAACACACACCCAGGGTCAAGGCACGAGCAGTACTTC. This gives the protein CASNTHPGSRHEQYF.

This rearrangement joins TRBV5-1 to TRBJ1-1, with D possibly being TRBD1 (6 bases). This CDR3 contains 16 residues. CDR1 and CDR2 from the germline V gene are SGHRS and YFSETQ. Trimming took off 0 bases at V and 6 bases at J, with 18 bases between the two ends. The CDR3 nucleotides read TGCGCCAGCAGCTTGGTAGGAGACAGGCCCCCCGCTGAAGCTTTCTTT. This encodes CASSLVGDRPPAEAFF.

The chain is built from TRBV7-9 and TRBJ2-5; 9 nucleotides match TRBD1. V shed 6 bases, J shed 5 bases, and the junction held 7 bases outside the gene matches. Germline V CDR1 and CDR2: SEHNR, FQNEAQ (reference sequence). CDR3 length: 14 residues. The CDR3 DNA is TGTGCCAGCAGTAAGACAGGGGGTAAGGAGACCCAGTACTTC. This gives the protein CASSKTGGKETQYF.

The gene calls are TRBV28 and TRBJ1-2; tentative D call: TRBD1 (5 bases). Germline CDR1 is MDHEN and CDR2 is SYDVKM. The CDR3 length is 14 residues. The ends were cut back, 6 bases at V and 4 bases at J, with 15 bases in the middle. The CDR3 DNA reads TGTGCCAGCAGCCTCCCAACGGGGCCCTATGGCTACACCTTC. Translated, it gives CASSLPTGPYGYTF.

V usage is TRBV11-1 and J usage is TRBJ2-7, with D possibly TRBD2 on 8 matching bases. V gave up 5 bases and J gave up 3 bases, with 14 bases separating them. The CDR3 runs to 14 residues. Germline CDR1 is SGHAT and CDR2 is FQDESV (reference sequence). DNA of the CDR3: TGTGCCAGCAGCCCACAGGGGACTAGCTACGAGCAGTACTTC. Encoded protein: CASSPQGTSYEQYF.

CDR3 DNA: TGTGCCAGCAGTACAGGGTCTGGAAACACCATATATTTT. Amino acid sequence: CASSTGSGNTIYF. The V and J genes are TRBV9 and TRBJ1-3, with D possibly matching TRBD1 (6 bases). Germline V CDR1 and CDR2: SGDLS, YYNGEE. The CDR3 has 13 amino acids. V lost 5 bases and J 1 base, leaving 7 bases between the germline ends.